A single T cell receptor (beta chain) is shown here with its context. The sample is drawn from a study of cytomegalovirus exposure and HLA in healthy donors. Germline trimming cut 0 bases from V and 7 bases from J; bases unmatched to any gene: 9. This CDR3 comprises 15 residues. CDR1 is SGHAT and CDR2 is FQNNGV in the germline V gene. PCR amplification relied on 60 Vbeta primers (plus 13 Jbeta primers). Produced via immunoSEQ multiplex PCR; TCRdb's table is partial and in-frame only. The data show some 120,000 clones, roughly 80% seen once. Input material: PBMCs. The V gene is TRBV11-2, the J gene TRBJ2-7, with 7 bases matching TRBD2. The TCR sequence derives from a female donor in good health and CMV-seronegative. In nucleotides, the CDR3 is TGTGCCAGCAGCTTAGAGGCGGGGGTCGTGTGGGAGCAGTACTTC. Protein sequence: CASSLEAGVVWEQYF.